Presented here are 9 T cell receptor beta chains from one specimen sequenced in a study of PD-1 blockade in classical Hodgkin lymphoma. Brentuximab vedotin exposure varied among the patients, all of whom had relapsed after autologous stem cell transplantation. TCRdb keeps only in-frame clones here, not all; method: immunoSEQ multiplex PCR. The top ten hold 10% to 13% of the sample, which has approximately 2,000 clones, roughly 79% seen once. The material was peripheral blood mononuclear cells (PBMCs), obtained at baseline. The source is a human donor with classical Hodgkin lymphoma.

This clone appeared once. The chain recombines TRBV7-2 with TRBJ2-4, with D possibly being TRBD1 (5 bases). V lost 0 bases and J lost 9, with 6 bases in between. The CDR3 spans 12 residues. Per the germline V gene, CDR1 is SGHTA and CDR2 is FQGNSA. In DNA, the CDR3 is TGTGCCAGCAGCTTAGCAGGGGCCATTCAGTACTTC. This translates into CASSLAGAIQYF.

The chain has TRBV5-6 and TRBJ1-3, with 12 bases aligning to TRBD1. The CDR3 extends over 17 amino acids. Germline-derived CDR1 and CDR2 are SGHDT and YYEEEE. Losses at the gene ends were 0 bases for V and 2 bases for J; bases not matched to a gene: 3. The CDR3 nucleotides read TGTGCCAGCAGCTTGGTGGGACAGGGGGCCGCTGGAAACACCATATATTTT. It codes for CASSLVGQGAAGNTIYF.

The chain links TRBV7-2 to TRBJ2-2; possibly TRBD2 for D (6 bases). Germline CDR1 reads SGHTA; CDR2 reads FQGNSA. This CDR3 is 18 amino acids long. The ends were cut back, 0 bases at V and 4 bases at J, with 18 bases in the middle. The CDR3 loop reads CASSLAGREFRVTGELFF. In DNA, the CDR3 is TGTGCCAGCAGCTTAGCAGGACGGGAGTTTCGTGTCACCGGGGAGCTGTTTTTT.

This clone was observed a few times. V usage is TRBV10-3 and J usage is TRBJ2-7; possible D gene TRBD1, 5 bases. The CDR3 covers 12 residues. The germline V gene has CDR1 ENHRY and CDR2 SYGVKD. The germline V and J ends were trimmed by 4 bases and 2 bases, with 6 bases remaining between them. The CDR3 spells CAISGQTYEQYF. The DNA of the CDR3 is TGTGCCATCAGTGGACAGACCTACGAGCAGTACTTC.

J is TRBJ1-5 and V is TRBV6-5; D is perhaps TRBD1 (6 bases). This CDR3 comprises 14 residues. Germline V gene data show CDR1 as MNHEY and CDR2 as SVGAGI. Deletions cut 7 bases from V and 2 bases from J, with 12 bases between. CDR3: CASTAGVGNQPQHF. CDR3 DNA sequence: TGTGCCAGCACCGCAGGGGTTGGCAATCAGCCCCAGCATTTT.

In its sample, this clone is large. This sequence joins TRBV29-1 and TRBJ1-1, with D uncertain. The CDR3 runs 11 residues. Germline lookup yields CDR1 SQVTM and CDR2 ANQGSEA. Trimming stripped 3 bases from V and 9 bases from J, with 11 bases between. The CDR3, as DNA: TGCAGCGTTGAGGTGAACCGACAAGCTTTCTTT. As protein: CSVEVNRQAFF.

The chain combines TRBV7-2 with TRBJ1-5, with D possibly being TRBD1 (5 bases). From germline, CDR1 is SGHTA and CDR2 FQGNSA. This CDR3 is built from 13 residues. V was shortened by 2 bases and J by 9 bases, with 11 bases between the two germline ends. The CDR3 nucleotides read TGTGCCAGCAGCTTACAGCATGGGGGGCCCCAGCATTTT. It codes for CASSLQHGGPQHF. The full variable domain, rest sourced from reference TRBV7-2 and TRBJ1-5, is GAGVSQSPSNKVTEKGKDVELRCDPISGHTALYWYRQSLGQGLEFLIYFQGNSAPDKSGLPSDRFSAERTGGSVSTLTIQRTQQEDSAVYLCASSLQHGGPQHFGDGTRLSIL.

The CDR3 sequence: CASSLMVGEQYF. In DNA form, the CDR3 reads TGTGCCAGCAGCCTAATGGTCGGCGAGCAGTACTTC. The chain recombines TRBV7-2 with TRBJ2-7; D remains unclear. V shed 5 bases and J shed 6 bases, with 11 bases lying between them. This CDR3 comprises 12 residues. CDR1 SGHTA and CDR2 FQGNSA come from the germline V gene.

The J gene is TRBJ2-2, the V gene TRBV9; D remains ambiguous. Trimming removed 3 bases from V and 5 bases from J, with 5 bases in between. This CDR3 contains 12 residues. Germline assignment: CDR1 SGDLS and CDR2 YYNGEE. CDR3 amino acids: CASSAVTGELFF. The CDR3 nucleotides are TGTGCCAGCAGCGCCGTAACCGGGGAGCTGTTTTTT.